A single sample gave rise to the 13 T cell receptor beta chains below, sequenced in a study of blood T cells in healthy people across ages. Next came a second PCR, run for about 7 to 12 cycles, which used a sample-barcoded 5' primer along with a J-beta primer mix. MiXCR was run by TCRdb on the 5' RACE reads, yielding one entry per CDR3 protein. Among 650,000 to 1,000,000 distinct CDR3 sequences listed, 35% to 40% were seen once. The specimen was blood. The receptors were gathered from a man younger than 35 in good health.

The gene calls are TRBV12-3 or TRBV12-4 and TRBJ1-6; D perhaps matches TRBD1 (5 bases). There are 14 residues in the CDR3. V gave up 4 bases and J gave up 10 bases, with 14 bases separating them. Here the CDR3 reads CASSSSQGGSPLHF. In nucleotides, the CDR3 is TGTGCCAGCAGTTCGAGTCAGGGTGGATCACCCCTCCACTTT.

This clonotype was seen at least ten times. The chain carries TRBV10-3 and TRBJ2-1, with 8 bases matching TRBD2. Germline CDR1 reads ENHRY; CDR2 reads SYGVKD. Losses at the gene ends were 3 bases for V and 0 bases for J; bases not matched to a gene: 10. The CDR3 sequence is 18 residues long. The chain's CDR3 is CAISDAVAGPSSYNEQFF. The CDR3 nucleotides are TGTGCCATCAGTGATGCGGTAGCGGGGCCCAGCTCCTACAATGAGCAGTTCTTC.

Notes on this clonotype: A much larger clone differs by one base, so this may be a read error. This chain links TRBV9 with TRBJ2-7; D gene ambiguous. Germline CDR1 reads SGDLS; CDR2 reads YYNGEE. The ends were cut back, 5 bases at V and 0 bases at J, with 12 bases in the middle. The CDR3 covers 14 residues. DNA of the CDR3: TGTGCCAGCAGTAAACAGAAGATCTCCTACGAGCAGTACTTC. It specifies CASSKQKISYEQYF.

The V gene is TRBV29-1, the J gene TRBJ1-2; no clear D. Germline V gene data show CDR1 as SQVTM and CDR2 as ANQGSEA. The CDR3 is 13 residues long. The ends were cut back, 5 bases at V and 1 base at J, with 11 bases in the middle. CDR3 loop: CSVSALLNYGYTF. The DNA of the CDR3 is TGCAGCGTTTCTGCGTTGCTTAACTATGGCTACACCTTC. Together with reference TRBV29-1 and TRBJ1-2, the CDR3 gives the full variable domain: SAVISQKPSRDICQRGTSLTIQCQVDSQVTMMFWYRQQPGQSLTLIATANQGSEATYESGFVIDKFPISRPNLTFSTLTVSNMSPEDSSIYLCSVSALLNYGYTFGSGTRLTVV.

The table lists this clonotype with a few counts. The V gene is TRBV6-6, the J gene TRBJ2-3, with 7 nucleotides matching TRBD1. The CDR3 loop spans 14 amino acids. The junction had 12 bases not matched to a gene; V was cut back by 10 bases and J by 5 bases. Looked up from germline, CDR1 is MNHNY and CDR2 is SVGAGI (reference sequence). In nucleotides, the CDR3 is TGTGCCATCTCCCGGAGACAGGGATTAGATACGCAGTATTTT. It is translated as CAISRRQGLDTQYF.

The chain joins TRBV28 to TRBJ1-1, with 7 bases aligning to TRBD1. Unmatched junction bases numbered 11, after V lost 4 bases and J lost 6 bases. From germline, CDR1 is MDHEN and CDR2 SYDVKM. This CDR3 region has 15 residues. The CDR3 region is CASSSNDRVWAEAFF. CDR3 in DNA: TGTGCCAGCAGTTCAAATGACAGGGTCTGGGCTGAAGCTTTCTTT.

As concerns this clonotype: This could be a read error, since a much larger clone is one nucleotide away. The CDR3 nucleotides read TGTGCCTGCAACCGCGCCCGAACTGAAGCTTTCTTT. This codes for CACNRARTEAFF. The chain couples TRBV6-2 or TRBV6-3 to TRBJ1-1; the D is unclear. Trimming removed 11 bases from V and 5 bases from J, with 15 bases in between. The CDR3 is 12 amino acids. Germline CDR1 is MNHEY and CDR2 is SVGEGT.

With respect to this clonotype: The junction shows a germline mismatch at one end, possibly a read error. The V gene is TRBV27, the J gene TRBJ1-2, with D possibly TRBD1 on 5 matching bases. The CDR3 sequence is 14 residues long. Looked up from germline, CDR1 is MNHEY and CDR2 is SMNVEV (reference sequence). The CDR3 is CVSKTGTLNYGYTF. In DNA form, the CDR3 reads TGTGTCAGCAAAACAGGTACACTGAACTATGGCTACACCTTC.

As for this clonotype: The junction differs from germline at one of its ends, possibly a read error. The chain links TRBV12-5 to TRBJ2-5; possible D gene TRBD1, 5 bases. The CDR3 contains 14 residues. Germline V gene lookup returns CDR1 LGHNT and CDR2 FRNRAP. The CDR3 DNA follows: TGTGCTAGTGGTGTTGACAGTAACCAAGAGGCCCAGTACTTC. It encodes CASGVDSNQEAQYF.

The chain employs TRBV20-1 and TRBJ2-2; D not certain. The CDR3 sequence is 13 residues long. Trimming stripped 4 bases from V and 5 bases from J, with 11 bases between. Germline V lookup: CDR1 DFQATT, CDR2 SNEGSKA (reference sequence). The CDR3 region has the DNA TGCAGTGCTAATCCTCAGCTAACCGGGGAGCTGTTTTTT. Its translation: CSANPQLTGELFF.

The CDR3 sequence: CATSDSPARSNEQYF. CDR3 DNA: TGTGCCACCAGTGATTCCCCGGCTAGATCCAATGAGCAGTACTTC. The chain combines TRBV24-1 with TRBJ2-7; D remains ambiguous. Germline lookup yields CDR1 KGHDR and CDR2 SFDVKD. V was clipped by 2 bases and J by 7 bases, with 17 bases between them. The CDR3 totals 15 residues.

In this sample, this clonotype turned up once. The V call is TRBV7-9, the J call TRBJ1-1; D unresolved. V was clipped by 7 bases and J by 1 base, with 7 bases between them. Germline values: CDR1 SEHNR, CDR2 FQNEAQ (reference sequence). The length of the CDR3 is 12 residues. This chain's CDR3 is CASIGGNTEAFF. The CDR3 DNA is TGTGCCAGCATTGGAGGGAACACTGAAGCTTTCTTT.

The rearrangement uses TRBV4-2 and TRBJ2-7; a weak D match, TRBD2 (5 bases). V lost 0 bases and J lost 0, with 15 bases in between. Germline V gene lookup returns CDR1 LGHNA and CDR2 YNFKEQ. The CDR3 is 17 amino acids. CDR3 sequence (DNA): TGTGCCAGCAGCCAAGAACGGGGAGCGGTAAGCTCCTACGAGCAGTACTTC. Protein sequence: CASSQERGAVSSYEQYF.